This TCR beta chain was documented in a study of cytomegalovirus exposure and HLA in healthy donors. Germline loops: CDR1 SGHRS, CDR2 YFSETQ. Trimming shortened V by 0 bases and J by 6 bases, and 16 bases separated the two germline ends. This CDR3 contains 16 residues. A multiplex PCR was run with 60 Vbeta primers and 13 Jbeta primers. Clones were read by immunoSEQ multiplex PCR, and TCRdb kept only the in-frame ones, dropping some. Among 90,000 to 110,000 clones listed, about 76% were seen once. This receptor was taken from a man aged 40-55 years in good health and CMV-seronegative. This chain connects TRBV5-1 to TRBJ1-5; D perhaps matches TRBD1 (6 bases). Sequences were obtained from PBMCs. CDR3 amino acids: CASSLGDLQGAQPQHF. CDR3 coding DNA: TGCGCCAGCAGCTTGGGGGATCTACAGGGAGCTCAGCCCCAGCATTTT.